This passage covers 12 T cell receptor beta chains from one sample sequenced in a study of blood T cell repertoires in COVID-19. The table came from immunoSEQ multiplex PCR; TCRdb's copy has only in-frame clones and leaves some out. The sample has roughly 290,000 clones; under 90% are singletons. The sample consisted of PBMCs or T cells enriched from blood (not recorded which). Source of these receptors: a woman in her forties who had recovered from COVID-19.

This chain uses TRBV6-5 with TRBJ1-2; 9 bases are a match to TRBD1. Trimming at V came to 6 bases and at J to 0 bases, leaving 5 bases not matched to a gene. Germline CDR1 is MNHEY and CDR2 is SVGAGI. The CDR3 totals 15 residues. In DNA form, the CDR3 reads TGTGCCAGCAGCGCCGGGACAGGGACTAACTATGGCTACACCTTC. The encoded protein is CASSAGTGTNYGYTF.

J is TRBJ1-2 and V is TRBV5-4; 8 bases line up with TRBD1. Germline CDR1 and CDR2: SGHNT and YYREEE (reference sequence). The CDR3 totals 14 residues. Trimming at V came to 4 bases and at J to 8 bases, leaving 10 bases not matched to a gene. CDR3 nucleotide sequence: TGTGCCAGCAGCACAATACAGGGGGTCAGCGGCTACACCTTC. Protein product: CASSTIQGVSGYTF. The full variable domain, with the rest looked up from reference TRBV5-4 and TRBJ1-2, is ETGVTQSPTHLIKTRGQQVTLRCSSQSGHNTVSWYQQALGQGPQFIFQYYREEENGRGNFPPRFSGLQFPNYSSELNVNALELDDSALYLCASSTIQGVSGYTFGSGTRLTVV.

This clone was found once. Written as DNA, the CDR3 is TGCGCCAGCAGCAAATCCGGGACTAGAGGGGACAATGAGCAGTTCTTC. Its translation is CASSKSGTRGDNEQFF. The gene calls are TRBV5-1 and TRBJ2-1; 8 bases match TRBD2. Germline CDR1 and CDR2: SGHRS and YFSETQ. This CDR3 is built from 16 residues. J was trimmed by 5 bases and V by 4 bases; bases with no gene match: 11.

This CDR3 reads CASSRVGGGAYEQYF. For the CDR3, the DNA is TGTGCCAGCAGCCGTGTCGGCGGGGGAGCCTACGAGCAGTACTTC. The genes are TRBV7-2 and TRBJ2-7; 7 bases are a match to TRBD2. Per the germline V gene, CDR1 is SGHTA and CDR2 is FQGNSA. The length of the CDR3 is 15 residues. Trimming took 5 bases from V and 2 from J; bases not matched to a gene: 9.

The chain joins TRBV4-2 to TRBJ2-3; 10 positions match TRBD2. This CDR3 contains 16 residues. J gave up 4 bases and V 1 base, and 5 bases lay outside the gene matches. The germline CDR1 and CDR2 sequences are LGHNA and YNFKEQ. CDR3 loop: CASSQGVSGGSDTQYF. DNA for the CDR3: TGTGCCAGCAGCCAAGGGGTTAGCGGGGGGTCAGATACGCAGTATTTT.

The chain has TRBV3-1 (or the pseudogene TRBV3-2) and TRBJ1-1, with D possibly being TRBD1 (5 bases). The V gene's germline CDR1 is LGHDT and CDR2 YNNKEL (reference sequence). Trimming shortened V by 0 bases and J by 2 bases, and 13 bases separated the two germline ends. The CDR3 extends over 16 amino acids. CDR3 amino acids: CASSQDLVGTNTEAFF. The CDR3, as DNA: TGTGCCAGCAGCCAAGATCTTGTGGGGACTAACACTGAAGCTTTCTTT.

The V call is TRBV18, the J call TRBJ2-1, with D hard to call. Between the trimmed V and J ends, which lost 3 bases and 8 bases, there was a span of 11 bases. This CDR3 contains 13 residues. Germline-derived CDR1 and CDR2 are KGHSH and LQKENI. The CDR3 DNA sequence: TGTGCCAGCTCACCCCACAGTGGCGATGAGCAGTTCTTC. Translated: CASSPHSGDEQFF.

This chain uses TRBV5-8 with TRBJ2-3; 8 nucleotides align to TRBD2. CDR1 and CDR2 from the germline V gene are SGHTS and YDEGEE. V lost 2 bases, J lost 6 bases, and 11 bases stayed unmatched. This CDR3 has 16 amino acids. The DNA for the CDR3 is TGTGCCAGCAGCTTTTGGGGACTAGATTTTCCGGATACGCAGTATTTT. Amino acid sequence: CASSFWGLDFPDTQYF.

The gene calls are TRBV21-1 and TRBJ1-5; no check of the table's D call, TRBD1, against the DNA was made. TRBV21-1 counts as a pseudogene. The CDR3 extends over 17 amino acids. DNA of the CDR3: TGTGCCAGCAGCAAATTATCAAAACAGGGGCGCAATCAGCCCCAGCATTTT. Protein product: CASSKLSKQGRNQPQHF.

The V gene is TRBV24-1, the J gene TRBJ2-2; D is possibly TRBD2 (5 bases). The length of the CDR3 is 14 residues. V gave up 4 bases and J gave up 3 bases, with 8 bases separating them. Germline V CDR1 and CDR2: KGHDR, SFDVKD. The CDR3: CATSEGADTGELFF. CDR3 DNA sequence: TGTGCCACCAGTGAGGGAGCAGACACCGGGGAGCTGTTTTTT.

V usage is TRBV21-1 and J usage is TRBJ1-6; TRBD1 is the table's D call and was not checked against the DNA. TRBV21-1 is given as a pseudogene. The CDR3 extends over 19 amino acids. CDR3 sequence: CASSKASQLGNTSKSPLHF. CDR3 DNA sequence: TGTGCCAGCAGCAAAGCGTCCCAGTTGGGCAACACGAGTAAGTCACCCCTCCACTTT.

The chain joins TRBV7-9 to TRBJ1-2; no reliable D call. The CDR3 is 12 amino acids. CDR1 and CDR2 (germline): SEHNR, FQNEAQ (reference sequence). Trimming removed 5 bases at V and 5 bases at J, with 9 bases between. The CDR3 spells CASSPGFYGYTF. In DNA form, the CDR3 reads TGTGCCAGCAGCCCCGGGTTTTATGGCTACACCTTC.